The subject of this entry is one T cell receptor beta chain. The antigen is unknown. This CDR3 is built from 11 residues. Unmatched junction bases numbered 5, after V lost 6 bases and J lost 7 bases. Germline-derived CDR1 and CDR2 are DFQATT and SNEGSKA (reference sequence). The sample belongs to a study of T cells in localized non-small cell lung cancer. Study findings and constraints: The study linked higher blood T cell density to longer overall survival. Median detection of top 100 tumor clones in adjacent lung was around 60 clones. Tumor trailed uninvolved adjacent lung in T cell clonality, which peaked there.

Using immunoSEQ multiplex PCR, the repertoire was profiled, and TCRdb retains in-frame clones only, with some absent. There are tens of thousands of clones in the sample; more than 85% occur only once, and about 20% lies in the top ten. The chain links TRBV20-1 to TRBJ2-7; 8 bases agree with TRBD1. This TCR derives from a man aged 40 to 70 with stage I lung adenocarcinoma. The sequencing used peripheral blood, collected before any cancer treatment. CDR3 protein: CSARTGMEQYF. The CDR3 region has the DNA TGCAGTGCCCGGACAGGGATGGAGCAGTACTTC.